The 10 T cell receptor beta chains below all came from one sample that was sequenced in a study of response to subunit inactivated influenza vaccine (dated by TCRdb to 2016 to 2019). The library was built by means of RT-PCR. TCRdb names Illumina HiSeq 2500 as the instrument used. The public reads were reanalyzed by TCRdb: fastp trimming at Q25, MiXCR alignment, in-frame beta chains only. For every CDR3 protein sequence, its rows merge into one entry that carries the most common genes and DNA. Across this sample there are hundreds of thousands of distinct CDR3 sequences, with 14% seen only once. The ten largest account for less than 8.5% of the sample. The source was PBMCs from blood, collected around 15 days before vaccination. These TCRs come from a man aged 45-65 years who received an inactivated influenza vaccine. Donor details come from another sample of the same person, matched by shared clones.

This clonotype was recorded a few times. J is TRBJ2-3 and V is TRBV6-2 or TRBV6-3, with a weak D call TRBD2 (7 bases). V lost 2 bases to trimming and J lost 6 bases, with 15 bases between them. The CDR3 is 15 residues long. From germline, CDR1 is MNHEY and CDR2 SVGEGT. CDR3 loop: CASSYEAGAPDTQYF. The CDR3 DNA follows: TGTGCCAGCAGTTACGAGGCGGGGGCCCCCGATACGCAGTATTTT.

In the case of this clonotype: The junction departs from germline at one end; a sequencing error may be responsible. In DNA, the CDR3 is TGTTCCAGCAGCTTCCCACTAGCGGGGGGTTACGAGCAGTACTTC. Translated, it gives CSSSFPLAGGYEQYF. The chain employs TRBV7-9 and TRBJ2-7, with 12 positions matching TRBD2. Germline CDR1 reads SEHNR; CDR2 reads FQNEAQ (reference sequence). This CDR3 has 15 amino acids. Looking up the rest from reference TRBV7-9 and TRBJ2-7 gives the full variable domain: DTGVSQNPRHKITKRGQNVTFRCDPISEHNRLYWYRQTLGQGPEFLTYFQNEAQLEKSRLLSDRFSAERPKGSFSTLEIQRTEQGDSAMYLCSSSFPLAGGYEQYFGPGTRLTVT.

The CDR3 region is CASSLAGGAYAGELFF. CDR3 bases: TGTGCCAGCAGTTTAGCAGGAGGGGCCTACGCCGGGGAGCTGTTTTTT. J is TRBJ2-2 and V is TRBV12-3 or TRBV12-4; D perhaps matches TRBD2 (6 bases). This CDR3 has 16 residues. Trimming took 0 bases from V and 6 from J, leaving 14 bases between them.

This clonotype showed up many times. The chain is built from TRBV29-1 and TRBJ1-4, with D maybe TRBD1 (6 bases). The CDR3 spans 13 residues. Trimming cost V 7 bases and J 1 base, with 10 bases left between them. Per germline, CDR1 SQVTM and CDR2 ANQGSEA. In nucleotides, the CDR3 is TGCAGCGCCGAACAGGGAACTAATGAAAAACTGTTTTTT. The encoded protein is CSAEQGTNEKLFF.

This clonotype has more than one count but fewer than ten. The gene calls are TRBV6-5 and TRBJ2-5, with D maybe TRBD1 (5 bases). The CDR3 totals 16 residues. V lost 2 bases and J lost 3, with 16 bases in between. Looked up from germline, CDR1 is MNHEY and CDR2 is SVGAGI. The CDR3: CASSYGAELSKETQYF. CDR3 DNA: TGTGCCAGCAGTTACGGGGCAGAACTTTCCAAAGAGACCCAGTACTTC.

The CDR3 nucleotides read TGTGCCAGCAGTGACTCCTATCCTGGGATCTTCGGCGAGACCCAGTACTTC. Translating it yields CASSDSYPGIFGETQYF. V and J are TRBV6-4 and TRBJ2-5; no firm D call. V dropped 0 bases and J dropped 5 bases, with 19 bases sitting between them. CDR3 length: 17 residues. Germline V gene sequence: CDR1 MRHNA, CDR2 SNTAGT.

This clonotype was picked up a small number of times. V is TRBV9 and J is TRBJ2-2; possible D gene TRBD1, 6 bases. V gave up 3 bases and J gave up 0 bases, with 9 bases separating them. The CDR3 is 15 amino acids. Germline CDR1 reads SGDLS; CDR2 reads YYNGEE. The CDR3, as DNA: TGTGCCAGCAGCGGGGGACAAGCGAACACCGGGGAGCTGTTTTTT. Protein product: CASSGGQANTGELFF.

There are a few counts of this clonotype. CDR3 sequence reads: CSAREMGVGTEAFF. CDR3 nucleotides: TGCAGTGCTAGAGAAATGGGGGTAGGGACTGAAGCTTTCTTT. The J gene is TRBJ1-1, the V gene TRBV20-1; possibly TRBD1 for D (5 bases). Germline lookup yields CDR1 DFQATT and CDR2 SNEGSKA (reference sequence). V was shortened by 0 bases and J by 5 bases, with 13 bases between the two germline ends. This CDR3 contains 14 residues.

The gene calls are TRBV6-5 and TRBJ1-2; weak D call: TRBD1 (5 bases). The CDR3 is 18 amino acids. V gave up 2 bases and J gave up 2 bases, with 21 bases separating them. Germline V lookup: CDR1 MNHEY, CDR2 SVGAGI. CDR3 DNA: TGTGCCAGCAGTTACACGATCGGGGGGTTAGGGGCAAACTATGGCTACACCTTC. Translation: CASSYTIGGLGANYGYTF.

The sample holds many counts of this clonotype. The CDR3 reads CASSRGRGVPQHF. The CDR3 coding sequence is TGTGCCAGCAGTCGGGGGCGGGGGGTGCCCCAGCATTTT. This sequence joins TRBV27 and TRBJ1-5; D perhaps matches TRBD1 (6 bases). Germline V gene sequence: CDR1 MNHEY, CDR2 SMNVEV (reference sequence). The CDR3 totals 13 residues. Trimming took off 5 bases at V and 9 bases at J, with 14 bases between the two ends.